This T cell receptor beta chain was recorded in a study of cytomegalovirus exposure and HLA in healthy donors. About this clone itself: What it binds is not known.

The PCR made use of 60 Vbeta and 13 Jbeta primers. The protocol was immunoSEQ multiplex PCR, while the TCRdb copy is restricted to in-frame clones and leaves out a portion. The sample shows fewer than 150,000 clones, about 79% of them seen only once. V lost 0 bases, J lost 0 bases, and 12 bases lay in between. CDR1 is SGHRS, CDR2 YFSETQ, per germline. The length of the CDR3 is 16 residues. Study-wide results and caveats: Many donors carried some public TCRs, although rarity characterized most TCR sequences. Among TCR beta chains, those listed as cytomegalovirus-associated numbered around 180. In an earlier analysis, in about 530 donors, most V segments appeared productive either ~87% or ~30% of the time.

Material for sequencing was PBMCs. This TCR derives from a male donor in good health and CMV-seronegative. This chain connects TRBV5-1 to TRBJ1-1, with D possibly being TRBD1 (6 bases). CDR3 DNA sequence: TGCGCCAGCAGCTTGGTGGCGGGGGCAATGAACACTGAAGCTTTCTTT. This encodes CASSLVAGAMNTEAFF.